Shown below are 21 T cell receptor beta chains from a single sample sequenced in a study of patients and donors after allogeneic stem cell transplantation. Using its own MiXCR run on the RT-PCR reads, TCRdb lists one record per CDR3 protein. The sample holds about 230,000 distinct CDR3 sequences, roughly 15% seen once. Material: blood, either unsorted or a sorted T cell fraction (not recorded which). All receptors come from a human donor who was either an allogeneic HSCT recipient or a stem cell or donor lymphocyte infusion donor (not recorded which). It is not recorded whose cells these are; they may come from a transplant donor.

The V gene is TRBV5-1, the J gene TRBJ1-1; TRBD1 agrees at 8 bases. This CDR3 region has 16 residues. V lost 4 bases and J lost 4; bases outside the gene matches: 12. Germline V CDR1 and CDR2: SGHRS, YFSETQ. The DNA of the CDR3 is TGCGCCAGCAGCGGCCTGGGACAGGTTTTGTCCACTGAAGCTTTCTTT. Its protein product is CASSGLGQVLSTEAFF.

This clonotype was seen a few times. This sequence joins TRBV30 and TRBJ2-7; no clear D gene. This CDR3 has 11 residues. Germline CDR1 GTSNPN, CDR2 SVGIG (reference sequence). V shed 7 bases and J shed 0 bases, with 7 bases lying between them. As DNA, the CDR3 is TGTGCCTCTAGATTCTCCTACGAGCAGTACTTC. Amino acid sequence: CASRFSYEQYF.

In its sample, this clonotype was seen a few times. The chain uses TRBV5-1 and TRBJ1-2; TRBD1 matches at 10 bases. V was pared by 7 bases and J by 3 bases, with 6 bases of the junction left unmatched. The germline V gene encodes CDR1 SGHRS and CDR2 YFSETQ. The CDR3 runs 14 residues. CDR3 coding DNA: TGCGCCAGCGCACGACAGGGGGCTGACTATGGCTACACCTTC. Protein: CASARQGADYGYTF.

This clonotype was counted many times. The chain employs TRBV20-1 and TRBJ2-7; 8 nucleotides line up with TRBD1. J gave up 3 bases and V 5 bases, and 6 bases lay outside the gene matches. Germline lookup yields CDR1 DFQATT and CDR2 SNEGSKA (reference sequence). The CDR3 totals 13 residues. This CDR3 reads CSAPLTGGYEQYF. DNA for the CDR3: TGCAGTGCTCCCCTCACAGGGGGCTACGAGCAGTACTTC.

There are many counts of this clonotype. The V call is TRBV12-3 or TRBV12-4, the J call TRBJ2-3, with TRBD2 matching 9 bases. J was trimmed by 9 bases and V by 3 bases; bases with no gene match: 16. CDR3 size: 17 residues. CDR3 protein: CASSFVGWREGLVTQYF. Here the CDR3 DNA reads TGTGCCAGCAGTTTTGTTGGTTGGCGGGAGGGCCTGGTGACGCAGTATTTT.

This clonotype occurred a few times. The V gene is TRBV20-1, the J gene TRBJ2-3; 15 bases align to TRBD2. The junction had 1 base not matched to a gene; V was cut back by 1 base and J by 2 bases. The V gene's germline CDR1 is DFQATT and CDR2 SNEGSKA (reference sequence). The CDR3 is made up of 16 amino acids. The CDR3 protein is CSARGTSGGDTDTQYF. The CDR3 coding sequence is TGCAGTGCTAGAGGGACTAGCGGGGGGGACACAGATACGCAGTATTTT.

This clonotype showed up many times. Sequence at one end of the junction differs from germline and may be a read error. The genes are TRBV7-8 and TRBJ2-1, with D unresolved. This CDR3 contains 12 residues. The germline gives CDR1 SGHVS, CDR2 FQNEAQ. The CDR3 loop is CASSPRYDEQFF. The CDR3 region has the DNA TGTGCCAGCAGCCCCCGCTACGATGAGCAGTTCTTC.

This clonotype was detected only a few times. As DNA, the CDR3 is TGCAGTGCTAGAGATTGGAGGGATAGGGATCAGCCCCAGCATTTT. It yields the protein CSARDWRDRDQPQHF. This rearrangement joins TRBV20-1 to TRBJ1-5; D is unclear. Germline V gives CDR1 DFQATT, CDR2 SNEGSKA (reference sequence). The CDR3 covers 15 residues. The V and J ends lost 0 bases and 5 bases respectively, with 14 bases between them.

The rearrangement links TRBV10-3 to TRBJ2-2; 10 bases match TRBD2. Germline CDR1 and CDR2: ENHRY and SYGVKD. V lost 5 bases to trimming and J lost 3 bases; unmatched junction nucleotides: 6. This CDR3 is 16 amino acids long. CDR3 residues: CAISHSGRPDTGELFF. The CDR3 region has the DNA TGTGCCATCAGTCATAGCGGGAGGCCTGACACCGGGGAGCTGTTTTTT.

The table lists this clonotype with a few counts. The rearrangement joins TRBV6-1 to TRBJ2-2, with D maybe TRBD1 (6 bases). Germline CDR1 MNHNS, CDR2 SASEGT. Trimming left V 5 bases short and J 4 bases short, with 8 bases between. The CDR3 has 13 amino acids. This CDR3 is CASSMTGTGELFF. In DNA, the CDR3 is TGTGCCAGCAGTATGACAGGCACCGGGGAGCTGTTTTTT.

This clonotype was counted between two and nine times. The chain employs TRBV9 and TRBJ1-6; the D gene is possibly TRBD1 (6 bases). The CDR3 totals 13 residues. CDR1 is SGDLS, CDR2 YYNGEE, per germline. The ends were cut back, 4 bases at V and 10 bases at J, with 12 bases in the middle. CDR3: CASSIHRDSPLHF. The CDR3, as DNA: TGTGCCAGCAGCATCCACAGGGACTCACCCCTCCACTTT.

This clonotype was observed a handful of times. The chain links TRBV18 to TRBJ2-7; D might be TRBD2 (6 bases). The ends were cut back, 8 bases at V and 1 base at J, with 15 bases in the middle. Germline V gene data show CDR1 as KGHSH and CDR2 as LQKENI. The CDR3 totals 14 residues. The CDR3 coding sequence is TGTGCCAGCCTAGAGGGAGGACTATCCTACGAGCAGTACTTC. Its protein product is CASLEGGLSYEQYF.

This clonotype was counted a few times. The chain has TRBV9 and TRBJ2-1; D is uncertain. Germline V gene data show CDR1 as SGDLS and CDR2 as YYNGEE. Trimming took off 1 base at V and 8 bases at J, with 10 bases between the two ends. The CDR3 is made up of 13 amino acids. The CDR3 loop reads CASSVRPRDEQFF. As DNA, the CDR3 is TGTGCCAGCAGCGTAAGGCCCCGCGATGAGCAGTTCTTC.

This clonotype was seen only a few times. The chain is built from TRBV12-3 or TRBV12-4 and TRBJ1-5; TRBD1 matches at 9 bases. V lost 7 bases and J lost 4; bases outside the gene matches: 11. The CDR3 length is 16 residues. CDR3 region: CASKLDRGGGNQPQHF. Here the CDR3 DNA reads TGTGCCAGCAAACTGGACAGGGGAGGAGGAAATCAGCCCCAGCATTTT.

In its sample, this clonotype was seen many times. CDR3 residues: CAAKRQDTDTQYF. The CDR3 DNA is TGTGCCGCCAAGAGACAGGACACAGATACGCAGTATTTT. The chain recombines TRBV24-1 with TRBJ2-3; D may be TRBD1 (6 bases). The V gene's germline CDR1 is KGHDR and CDR2 SFDVKD. This CDR3 has 13 residues. V was cut by 12 bases and J by 2 bases, with 14 bases left in between.

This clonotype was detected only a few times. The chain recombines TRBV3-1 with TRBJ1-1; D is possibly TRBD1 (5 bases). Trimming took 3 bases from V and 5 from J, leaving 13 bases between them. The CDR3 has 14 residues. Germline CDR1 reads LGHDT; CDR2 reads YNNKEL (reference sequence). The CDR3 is CASSQGTSRTEAFF. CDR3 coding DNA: TGTGCCAGCAGCCAGGGGACTTCGCGGACTGAAGCTTTCTTT. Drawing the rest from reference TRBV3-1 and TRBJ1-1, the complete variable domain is DTAVSQTPKYLVTQMGNDKSIKCEQNLGHDTMYWYKQDSKKFLKIMFSYNNKELIINETVPNRFSPKSPDKAHLNLHINSLELGDSAVYFCASSQGTSRTEAFFGQGTRLTVV.

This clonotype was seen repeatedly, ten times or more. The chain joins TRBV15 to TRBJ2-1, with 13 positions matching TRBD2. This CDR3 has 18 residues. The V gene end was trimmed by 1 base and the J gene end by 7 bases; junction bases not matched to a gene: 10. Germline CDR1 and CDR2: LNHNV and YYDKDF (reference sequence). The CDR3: CATSRALPGLAGRNEQFF. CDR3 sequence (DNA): TGTGCCACCAGCAGAGCTCTACCGGGACTAGCGGGACGGAATGAGCAGTTCTTC.

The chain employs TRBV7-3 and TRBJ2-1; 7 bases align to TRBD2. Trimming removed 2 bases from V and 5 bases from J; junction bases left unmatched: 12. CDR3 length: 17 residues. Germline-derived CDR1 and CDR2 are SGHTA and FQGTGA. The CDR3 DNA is TGTGCCAGCAGCTTAGATCGATTGATGGGACTAAACAATGAGCAGTTCTTC. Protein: CASSLDRLMGLNNEQFF.

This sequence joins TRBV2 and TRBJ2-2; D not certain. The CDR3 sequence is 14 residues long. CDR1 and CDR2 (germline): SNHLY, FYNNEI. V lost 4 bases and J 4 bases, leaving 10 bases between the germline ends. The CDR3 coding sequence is TGTGCCAGCAGTGTCCAGCCGGTCACCGGGGAGCTGTTTTTT. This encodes CASSVQPVTGELFF.

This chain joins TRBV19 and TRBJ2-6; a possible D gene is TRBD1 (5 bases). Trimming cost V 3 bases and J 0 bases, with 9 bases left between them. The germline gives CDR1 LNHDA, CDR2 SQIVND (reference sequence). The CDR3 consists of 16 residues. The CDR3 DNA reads TGTGCCAGTAGTATTAGGGGCAACTCTGGGGCCAACGTCCTGACTTTC. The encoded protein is CASSIRGNSGANVLTF.

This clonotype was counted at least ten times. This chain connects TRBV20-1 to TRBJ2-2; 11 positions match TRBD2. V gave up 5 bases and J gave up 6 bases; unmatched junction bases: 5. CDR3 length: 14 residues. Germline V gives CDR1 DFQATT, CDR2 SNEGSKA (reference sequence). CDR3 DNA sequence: TGCAGTGCTTCACCTAGCGGGAGGTCCGGGGAGCTGTTTTTT. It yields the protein CSASPSGRSGELFF.